This T cell receptor beta chain was retrieved from a study of CD8+ T cells in alopecia areata. This CDR3 has 14 amino acids. Germline assignment: CDR1 SGHDT and CDR2 YYEEEE. V dropped 0 bases and J dropped 10 bases, with 11 bases sitting between them. Study conclusions and caveats: Tofacitinib produced a significant decrease in scalp clonality and in expanded CD8+ clones among the top 100.

Treatment noted: oral pan-JAK inhibitor, 5-10 mg twice daily. Investigators isolated RNA and reverse transcribed it into cDNA to act as the sequencing template. The protocol was immunoSEQ multiplex PCR, while the TCRdb copy is restricted to in-frame clones and leaves out a portion. The sample shows approximately 150,000 clones, about 54% of them seen only once. Comment on this clone: No antigen is known for it.

The sequence was collected from a human donor with alopecia areata. The source material was CD4+ T cells sorted from blood, sampled at roughly week 55, from a patient treated with tofacitinib. This sequence joins TRBV5-6 and TRBJ1-6; tentatively, D is TRBD1 (5 bases). Here the CDR3 DNA reads TGTGCCAGCAGCTTGGACAGGATTCGCTCACCCCTCCACTTT. This translates into CASSLDRIRSPLHF.